A selection of T cell receptor beta chains follows, all from one sample in a study of blood T cell repertoires in COVID-19. Assay: immunoSEQ multiplex PCR; the TCRdb copy retains only in-frame clones and omits some. Of 150,000 to 200,000 clones listed, 86% are singletons. Sequencing was carried out using PBMCs or T cells enriched from blood (not recorded which). These receptors were obtained from a woman aged 25 to 45 who had recovered from COVID-19. The CDR3 runs from the conserved cysteine through the conserved F or W. A D gene is named only where the DNA matches it firmly. Only part of the rows carry a size: once, few, many, or a class if the clone is expanded.

d_call	clone_size	v_call	j_call	cdr3_aa	cdr3_nt
-	-	TRBV19	TRBJ2-1	CASKRGQSSYNEQFF	TGTGCCAGTAAGAGGGGACAAAGCTCCTACAATGAGCAGTTCTTC
-	-	TRBV28	TRBJ2-7	CASSLSGSSYEQYF	TGTGCCAGCAGTTTATCCGGGAGCTCCTACGAGCAGTACTTC
-	-	TRBV10-2	TRBJ1-2	CASSSYAGNYGYTF	TGCGCCAGCAGTTCTTATGCAGGAAACTATGGCTACACCTTC
TRBD2	-	TRBV7-2	TRBJ2-7	CASSLERTSGVTFSYEQYF	TGTGCCAGCAGCTTAGAACGGACTAGCGGGGTCACTTTCTCCTACGAGCAGTACTTC
-	-	TRBV6-4	TRBJ1-2	CASSEGEGGYTF	TGTGCCAGCAGTGAGGGGGAGGGAGGCTACACCTTC
-	-	TRBV28	TRBJ1-5	CASRTIWGFRNGQNQPQHF	TGTGCCAGCAGGACCATCTGGGGCTTTCGGAACGGGCAAAATCAGCCCCAGCATTTT
-	-	TRBV7-7	TRBJ2-1	CASSLALGDEQFF	TGTGCTAGCAGCTTAGCACTTGGTGATGAGCAGTTCTTC
TRBD2	-	TRBV6-5	TRBJ2-1	CAIRTSGRWEQFF	TGTGCCATCCGGACTAGCGGGAGGTGGGAGCAGTTCTTC
-	-	TRBV12-5	TRBJ2-1	CASGPAGRESRNEQFF	TGTGCTAGTGGTCCCGCAGGACGGGAGAGCAGGAATGAGCAGTTCTTC
-	-	TRBV30	TRBJ2-2	CAWSGIESGELFF	TGTGCCTGGAGTGGAATAGAGTCCGGGGAGCTGTTTTTT
-	-	TRBV27	TRBJ1-1	CASSRNGQQNTEAFF	TGTGCCAGCAGTAGAAACGGACAGCAAAACACTGAAGCTTTCTTT
TRBD2	-	TRBV7-9	TRBJ2-3	CASSFASGIDTQYF	TGTGCCAGCAGCTTCGCTAGCGGGATCGATACGCAGTATTTT
TRBD1	few	TRBV19	TRBJ2-1	CASSSRDSTPNEQFF	TGTGCCAGTAGTAGCCGGGACAGTACCCCCAATGAGCAGTTCTTC
TRBD1	-	TRBV5-1	TRBJ1-1	CASSWGTGYLEAFF	TGCGCCAGCAGCTGGGGGACAGGGTATTTGGAAGCTTTCTTT
-	-	TRBV2	TRBJ1-1	CASIVGGTEAFF	TGTGCCAGCATAGTGGGGGGGACTGAAGCTTTCTTT
TRBD1	-	TRBV6-6	TRBJ1-3	CASSFDRASGNTIYF	TGTGCCAGCAGTTTTGACAGGGCCTCTGGAAACACCATATATTTT
TRBD1	few	TRBV30	TRBJ1-5	CAWSSQGGNQPQHF	TGTGCCTGGAGTTCACAGGGGGGGAATCAGCCCCAGCATTTT
-	-	TRBV6-5	TRBJ1-6	CASSSFRGSPLHF	TGTGCCAGCTCCTCGTTTAGAGGTTCACCCCTCCACTTT
-	-	TRBV7-8	TRBJ2-7	CASSLDKSYEQYF	TGTGCCAGCAGCCTAGACAAGTCCTACGAGCAGTACTTC
-	-	TRBV7-2	TRBJ1-6	CASSLRGLVDSPLHF	TGTGCCAGCAGCTTAAGGGGACTAGTGGACTCACCCCTCCACTTT
-	once	TRBV7-2	TRBJ1-5	CASSLGAGVGQPQHF	TGTGCCAGCAGCTTAGGGGCAGGGGTAGGTCAGCCCCAGCATTTT
TRBD1	-	TRBV28	TRBJ1-2	CASSPMGQGANYGYTF	TGTGCCAGCAGTCCGATGGGACAGGGGGCCAACTATGGCTACACCTTC